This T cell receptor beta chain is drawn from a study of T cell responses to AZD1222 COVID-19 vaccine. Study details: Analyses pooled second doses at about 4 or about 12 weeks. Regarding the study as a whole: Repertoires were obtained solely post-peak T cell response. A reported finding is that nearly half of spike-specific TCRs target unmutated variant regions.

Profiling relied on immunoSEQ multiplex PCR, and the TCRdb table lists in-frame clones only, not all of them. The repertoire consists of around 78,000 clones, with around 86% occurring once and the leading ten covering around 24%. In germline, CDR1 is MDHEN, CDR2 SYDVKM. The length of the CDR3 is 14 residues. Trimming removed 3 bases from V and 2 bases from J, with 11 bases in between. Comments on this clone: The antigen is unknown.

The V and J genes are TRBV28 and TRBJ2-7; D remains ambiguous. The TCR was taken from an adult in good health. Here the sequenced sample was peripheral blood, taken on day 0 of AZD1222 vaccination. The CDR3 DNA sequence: TGTGCCAGCAGTTTTAATGATAGGGCCTACGAGCAGTACTTC. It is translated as CASSFNDRAYEQYF.